This passage covers 17 T cell receptor beta chains from one sample sequenced in a study of cytotoxic CD8 clonotypes in ibrutinib-treated CLL. Sequenced by immunoSEQ multiplex PCR; TCRdb stores in-frame clones only, minus some. The table has around 310,000 clones, more than 65% seen once. Material: PBMCs, obtained before ibrutinib treatment. The receptors originated from a human donor with chronic lymphocytic leukemia.

The gene calls are TRBV12-5 and TRBJ2-2; no clear D gene. The V gene's germline CDR1 is LGHNT and CDR2 FRNRAP. With 8 bases removed from V and 1 base from J, the gap between germline ends came to 11 bases. The CDR3 spans 14 residues. This chain's CDR3 is CASSRHQNTGELFF. In DNA, the CDR3 is TGTGCTAGTTCGCGACACCAGAACACCGGGGAGCTGTTTTTT.

J is TRBJ2-3 and V is TRBV7-2; no reliable D call. This CDR3 comprises 18 residues. CDR1 and CDR2 (germline): SGHTA, FQGNSA. V lost 2 bases, J lost 1 base, and 19 bases lay in between. For the CDR3, the DNA is TGTGCCAGCAGCTTACAGTTCCGGTGGGGAAAGGGCACAGATACGCAGTATTTT. Encoded protein: CASSLQFRWGKGTDTQYF.

V usage is TRBV6-5 and J usage is TRBJ1-2, with D unclear. The CDR3 runs to 15 residues. CDR1 MNHEY and CDR2 SVGAGI come from the germline V gene. V was cut by 0 bases and J by 4 bases, with 12 bases left in between. CDR3 DNA: TGTGCCAGCAGTTACTCTGTCCGGGGATCCTATGGCTACACCTTC. Protein: CASSYSVRGSYGYTF.

The V gene is TRBV7-8, the J gene TRBJ2-3, with 7 bases aligning to TRBD2. With 0 bases clipped from V and 4 bases from J, the junction kept 7 bases outside the gene matches. The CDR3 loop spans 16 amino acids. Germline values: CDR1 SGHVS, CDR2 FQNEAQ. CDR3 coding DNA: TGTGCCAGCAGCTTAGCATGGCGGGAGTATGCAGATACGCAGTATTTT. Protein: CASSLAWREYADTQYF.

V gene TRBV7-6 combines with J gene TRBJ2-7, with 9 bases matching TRBD1. The trim removed 5 bases at V and 1 base at J, leaving 6 bases unmatched. Germline V gene sequence: CDR1 SGHVS, CDR2 FNYEAQ. The CDR3 totals 15 residues. CDR3 bases: TGTGCCAGCAGCGTACGGACAGGGGCGTCCTACGAGCAGTACTTC. This codes for CASSVRTGASYEQYF. Filled out from reference TRBV7-6 and TRBJ2-7, the complete variable domain reads GAGVSQSPRYKVTKRGQDVALRCDPISGHVSLYWYRQALGQGPEFLTYFNYEAQQDKSGLPNDRFSAERPEGSISTLTIQRTEQRDSAMYRCASSVRTGASYEQYFGPGTRLTVT.

The CDR3 nucleotides read TGCGCCAGCAGCATCCCTAGCGTGGCCGGCGAGCAGTACTTC. It translates to CASSIPSVAGEQYF. The rearrangement joins TRBV5-1 to TRBJ2-7; D might be TRBD2 (6 bases). Germline lookup yields CDR1 SGHRS and CDR2 YFSETQ. The V gene lost 4 bases and the J gene lost 6 bases, with 17 bases spanning the gap. The length of the CDR3 is 14 residues.

The chain has TRBV5-4 and TRBJ2-1; 8 bases fit TRBD2. The germline CDR1 and CDR2 sequences are SGHNT and YYREEE (reference sequence). The CDR3 loop spans 14 amino acids. J gave up 6 bases and V 1 base, and 3 bases lay outside the gene matches. The DNA of the CDR3 is TGTGCCAGCAGCTTGACTAGCGGTGTCAATGAGCAGTTCTTC. Encoded protein: CASSLTSGVNEQFF.

This chain uses TRBV7-6 with TRBJ2-4; 11 bases align to TRBD2. Trimming took 5 bases from V and 6 from J; bases not matched to a gene: 3. Germline V gene sequence: CDR1 SGHVS, CDR2 FNYEAQ. There are 14 residues in the CDR3. CDR3 bases: TGTGCCAGCAGCCTCGGGACTAGCGGAAACATTCAGTACTTC. Encoded protein: CASSLGTSGNIQYF.

This rearrangement joins TRBV11-1 to TRBJ2-7; no clear D gene. Trimming removed 2 bases at V and 3 bases at J, with 5 bases between. Germline V gene lookup returns CDR1 SGHAT and CDR2 FQDESV (reference sequence). CDR3 length equals 12 residues. The CDR3 loop reads CASSLRNYEQYF. The CDR3 coding sequence is TGTGCCAGCAGCTTAAGGAACTACGAGCAGTACTTC.

The chain joins TRBV29-1 to TRBJ2-7; 10 bases fit TRBD2. Germline V lookup: CDR1 SQVTM, CDR2 ANQGSEA. The CDR3 has 14 residues. The trim removed 3 bases at V and 7 bases at J, leaving 9 bases unmatched. This chain's CDR3 is CSVDTSGDPSEQYF. The CDR3, as DNA: TGCAGCGTTGATACTAGCGGGGACCCGTCGGAGCAGTACTTC.

J is TRBJ2-5 and V is TRBV4-3, with D possibly TRBD1 on 6 matching bases. CDR1 and CDR2 from the germline V gene are LGHNA and YSLEER. V lost 1 base and J 3 bases, leaving 9 bases between the germline ends. This CDR3 spans 14 amino acids. CDR3 sequence reads: CASSQGNREETQYF. The CDR3 bases are TGCGCCAGCAGCCAAGGGAACAGGGAAGAGACCCAGTACTTC.

The chain links TRBV15 to TRBJ2-2; D is undetermined. The V gene lost 0 bases and the J gene lost 2 bases, with 13 bases spanning the gap. The CDR3 is 17 amino acids. Per germline, CDR1 LNHNV and CDR2 YYDKDF (reference sequence). The CDR3 DNA reads as TGTGCCACCAGCAGAGATAACGCCGCCCCCAACACCGGGGAGCTGTTTTTT. Translating it yields CATSRDNAAPNTGELFF.

The genes are TRBV2 and TRBJ1-2, with 9 bases that match TRBD1. V dropped 4 bases and J dropped 5; count of bases not matched to a gene: 8. This CDR3 region has 15 residues. Looked up from germline, CDR1 is SNHLY and CDR2 is FYNNEI. This chain's CDR3 is CASSGGQGRFYGYTF. The CDR3 coding sequence is TGTGCCAGCAGTGGGGGACAGGGAAGATTTTATGGCTACACCTTC.

The chain couples TRBV4-3 to TRBJ2-1; D unresolved. This CDR3 spans 17 amino acids. From germline, CDR1 is LGHNA and CDR2 YSLEER. V shed 0 bases and J shed 0 bases, with 12 bases lying between them. The DNA for the CDR3 is TGCGCCAGCAGCCAAGATACAGTCTCTAGCTCCTACAATGAGCAGTTCTTC. This translates into CASSQDTVSSSYNEQFF.

The chain joins TRBV4-3 to TRBJ2-7; the D gene is possibly TRBD2 (6 bases). The CDR3 extends over 16 amino acids. CDR1 LGHNA and CDR2 YSLEER come from the germline V gene. The V end was cut by 0 bases, the J end by 0 bases, with 12 bases between. The CDR3 region has the DNA TGCGCCAGCAGCCAAGAGTGGAGGGTTCCCTCCTACGAGCAGTACTTC. Protein sequence: CASSQEWRVPSYEQYF.

This clone occurred a few times. This chain uses TRBV7-7 with TRBJ2-5; 9 positions agree with TRBD2. CDR1 SSHAT and CDR2 FNYEAQ come from the germline V gene (reference sequence). The CDR3 covers 15 residues. Trimming at V came to 5 bases and at J to 5 bases, leaving 9 bases not matched to a gene. CDR3 in amino acids: CASSASWTSDETQYF. CDR3 coding DNA: TGTGCCAGCAGCGCCTCATGGACTAGCGATGAGACCCAGTACTTC.

The chain recombines TRBV4-2 with TRBJ2-7; 12 bases are a match to TRBD2. The CDR3 length is 17 residues. V gave up 0 bases and J gave up 3 bases; unmatched junction bases: 6. Germline CDR1 reads LGHNA; CDR2 reads YNFKEQ. CDR3 amino acids: CASSQDPGTSGYYEQYF. Here the CDR3 DNA reads TGTGCCAGCAGCCAAGACCCCGGGACTAGCGGGTACTACGAGCAGTACTTC.